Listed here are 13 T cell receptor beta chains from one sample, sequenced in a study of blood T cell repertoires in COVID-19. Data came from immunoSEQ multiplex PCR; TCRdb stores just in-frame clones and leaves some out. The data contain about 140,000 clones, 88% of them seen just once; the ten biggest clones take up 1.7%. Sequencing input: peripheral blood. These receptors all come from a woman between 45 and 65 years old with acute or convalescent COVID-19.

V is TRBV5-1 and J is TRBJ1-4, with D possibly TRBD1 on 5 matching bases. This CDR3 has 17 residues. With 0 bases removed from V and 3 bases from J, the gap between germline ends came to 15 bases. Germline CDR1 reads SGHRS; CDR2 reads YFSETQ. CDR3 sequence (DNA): TGCGCCAGCAGCTTGGTCGGTCAGGGTATGGCTAATGAAAAACTGTTTTTT. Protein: CASSLVGQGMANEKLFF.

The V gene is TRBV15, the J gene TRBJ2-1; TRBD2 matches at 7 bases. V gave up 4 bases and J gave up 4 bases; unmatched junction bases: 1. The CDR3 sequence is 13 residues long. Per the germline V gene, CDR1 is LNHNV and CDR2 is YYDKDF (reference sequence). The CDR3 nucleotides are TGTGCCACCAGCACACTAGCGTACAATGAGCAGTTCTTC. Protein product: CATSTLAYNEQFF. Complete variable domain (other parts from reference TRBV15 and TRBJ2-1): DAMVIQNPRYQVTQFGKPVTLSCSQTLNHNVMYWYQQKSSQAPKLLFHYYDKDFNNEADTPDNFQSRRPNTSFCFLDIRSPGLGDTAMYLCATSTLAYNEQFFGPGTRLTVL.

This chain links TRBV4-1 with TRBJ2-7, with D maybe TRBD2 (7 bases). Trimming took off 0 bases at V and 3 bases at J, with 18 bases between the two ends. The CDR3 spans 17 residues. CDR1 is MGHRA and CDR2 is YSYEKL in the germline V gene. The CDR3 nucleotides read TGCGCCAGCAGCCAAGATAGGGGGGGGACTTTGATCTACGAGCAGTACTTC. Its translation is CASSQDRGGTLIYEQYF.

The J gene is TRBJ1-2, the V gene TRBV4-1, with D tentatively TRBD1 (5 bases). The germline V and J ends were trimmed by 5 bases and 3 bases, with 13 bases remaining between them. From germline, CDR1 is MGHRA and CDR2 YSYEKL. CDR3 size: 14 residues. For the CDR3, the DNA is TGCGCCAGCAGCGCCGCGGGGGGGGACTATGGCTACACCTTC. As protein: CASSAAGGDYGYTF.

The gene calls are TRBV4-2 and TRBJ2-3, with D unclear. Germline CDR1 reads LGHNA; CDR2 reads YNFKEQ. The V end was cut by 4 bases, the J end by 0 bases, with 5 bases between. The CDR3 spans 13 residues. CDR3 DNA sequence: TGTGCCAGCAGCCGCGGTAGCACAGATACGCAGTATTTT. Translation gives CASSRGSTDTQYF.

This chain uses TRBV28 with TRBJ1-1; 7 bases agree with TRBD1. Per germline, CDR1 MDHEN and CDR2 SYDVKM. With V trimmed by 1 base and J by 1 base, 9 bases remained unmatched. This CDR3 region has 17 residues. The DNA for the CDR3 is TGTGCCAGCAGTTTATTAACCTTCGGACAGGCGAACACTGAAGCTTTCTTT. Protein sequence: CASSLLTFGQANTEAFF.

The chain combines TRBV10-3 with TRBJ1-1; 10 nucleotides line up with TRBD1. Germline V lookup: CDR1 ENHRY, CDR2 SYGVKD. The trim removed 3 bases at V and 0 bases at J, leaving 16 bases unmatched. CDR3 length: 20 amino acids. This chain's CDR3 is CAISDTWDRGKGVVNTEAFF. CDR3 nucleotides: TGTGCCATCAGTGACACTTGGGACAGGGGAAAGGGAGTGGTGAACACTGAAGCTTTCTTT.

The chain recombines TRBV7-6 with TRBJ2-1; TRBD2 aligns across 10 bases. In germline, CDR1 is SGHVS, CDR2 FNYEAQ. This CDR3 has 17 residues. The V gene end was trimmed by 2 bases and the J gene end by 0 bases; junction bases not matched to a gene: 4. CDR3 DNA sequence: TGTGCCAGCAGCTTATCTTCTAGCGGGAGCTCCTACAATGAGCAGTTCTTC. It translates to CASSLSSSGSSYNEQFF.

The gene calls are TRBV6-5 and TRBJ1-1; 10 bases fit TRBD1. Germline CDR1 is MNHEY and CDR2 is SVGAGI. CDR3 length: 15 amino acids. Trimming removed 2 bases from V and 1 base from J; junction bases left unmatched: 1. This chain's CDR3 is CASSYGTGANTEAFF. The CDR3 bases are TGTGCCAGCAGTTACGGGACAGGGGCGAACACTGAAGCTTTCTTT.

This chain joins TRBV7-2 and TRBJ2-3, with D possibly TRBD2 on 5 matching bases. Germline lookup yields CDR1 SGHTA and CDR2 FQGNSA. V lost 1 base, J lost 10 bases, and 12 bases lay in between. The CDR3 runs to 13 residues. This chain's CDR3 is CASSLGVTKAQYF. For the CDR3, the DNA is TGTGCCAGCAGCTTAGGGGTGACTAAAGCGCAGTATTTT.

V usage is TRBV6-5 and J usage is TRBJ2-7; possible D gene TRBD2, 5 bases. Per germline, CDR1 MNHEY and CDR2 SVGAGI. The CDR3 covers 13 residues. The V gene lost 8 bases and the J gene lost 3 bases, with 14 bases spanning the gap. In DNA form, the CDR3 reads TGTGCCAGCGCCCTCGGTGGGAGCTACGAGCAGTACTTC. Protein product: CASALGGSYEQYF.

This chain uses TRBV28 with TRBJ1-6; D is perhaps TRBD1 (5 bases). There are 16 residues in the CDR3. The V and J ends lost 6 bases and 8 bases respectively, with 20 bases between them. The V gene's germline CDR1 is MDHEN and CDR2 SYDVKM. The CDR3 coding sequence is TGTGCCAGCAGCCCTCAGGGCTCCTATATGGATTCACCCCTCCACTTT. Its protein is CASSPQGSYMDSPLHF.

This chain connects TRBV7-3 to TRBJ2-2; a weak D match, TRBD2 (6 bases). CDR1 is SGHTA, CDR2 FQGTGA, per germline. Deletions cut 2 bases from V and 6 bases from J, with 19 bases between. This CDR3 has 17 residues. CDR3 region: CASSLRSSVVNSGELFF. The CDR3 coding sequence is TGTGCCAGCAGCTTACGCTCTAGCGTTGTTAATTCCGGGGAGCTGTTTTTT.